What follows are 19 T cell receptor beta chains derived from one specimen sequenced in a study of CXCR3-negative and CXCR3-positive naive CD8 T cells. All TRB cDNA libraries came from 5' RACE performed with UMI labels. TCRdb re-analyzed the 5' RACE reads; it lists each CDR3 protein once, without DNA. The sample table includes 130,000 or so distinct CDR3 sequences. The sequenced material came from naive CXCR3- CD8+ T cells from blood. As to subset: CD45RO-CCR7+CD27+CD95- naive CD8+ T cells lacking CXCR3 (TNR3-). The receptors derive from a human donor in good health. Some clones in this sample may be carry-over from other donors' samples.

V is TRBV29-1 and J is TRBJ2-1; TCRdb designates TRBD1, a call that cannot be tested without DNA. The CDR3 is made up of 13 amino acids. The germline CDR1 and CDR2 sequences are SQVTM and ANQGSEA. Here the CDR3 reads CSDSGASYNEQFF.

The rearrangement uses TRBV3-1 and TRBJ1-3. CDR3 length equals 15 residues. The germline V gene encodes CDR1 LGHDT and CDR2 YNNKEL (reference sequence). CDR3 amino acids: CASSQAGGAGNTIYF. The full variable domain, with the rest looked up from reference TRBV3-1 and TRBJ1-3, is DTAVSQTPKYLVTQMGNDKSIKCEQNLGHDTMYWYKQDSKKFLKIMFSYNNKELIINETVPNRFSPKSPDKAHLNLHINSLELGDSAVYFCASSQAGGAGNTIYFGEGSWLTVV.

The chain links TRBV10-3 to TRBJ2-7; TCRdb proposes TRBD1, but this gene call is untestable without DNA. This CDR3 is built from 14 residues. Germline V gene lookup returns CDR1 ENHRY and CDR2 SYGVKD. Here the CDR3 reads CAIGDPNIAYEQYF.

The chain combines TRBV10-2 with TRBJ2-7; absent DNA, TCRdb's TRBD1 call cannot be checked. This CDR3 contains 14 residues. CDR1 and CDR2 from the germline V gene are WSHSY and SAAADI. This chain's CDR3 is CASSTRGGSNEQYF.

Here the CDR3 reads CATDNLGREKNTDTQYF. The chain carries TRBV2 and TRBJ2-3; TCRdb gives TRBD2 as the D gene, but with no DNA this cannot be confirmed. The CDR3 covers 17 residues. Germline lookup yields CDR1 SNHLY and CDR2 FYNNEI.

The J gene is TRBJ1-3, the V gene TRBV4-3; without DNA, the TCRdb call of TRBD1 cannot be checked. Germline CDR1 is LGHNA and CDR2 is YSLEER. The CDR3 runs 15 residues. This chain's CDR3 is CASSQGTGDGNTIYF.

The chain carries TRBV6-2 or TRBV6-3 and TRBJ2-1; TCRdb reports TRBD1, a call that lacks DNA to check it against. There are 15 residues in the CDR3. Germline loops: CDR1 MNHEY, CDR2 SVGEGT. The CDR3 reads CASSRPTDRVHGQFF.

The rearrangement joins TRBV19 to TRBJ2-2; TCRdb's D call of TRBD1 is untestable without DNA. Germline CDR1 LNHDA, CDR2 SQIVND (reference sequence). The CDR3 runs to 17 residues. The CDR3 is CASSPRKGQGKTGELFF.

The V gene is TRBV23-1, the J gene TRBJ2-1; TCRdb reports TRBD1, a call that lacks DNA to check it against. TRBV23-1 is sorted into the ORF group, with uncertain function. This CDR3 has 18 residues. The CDR3 sequence is CASSQSVAPVFSYNEQFF.

This rearrangement joins TRBV28 to TRBJ2-7; as DNA is missing, the TRBD1 call by TCRdb cannot be tested. Looked up from germline, CDR1 is MDHEN and CDR2 is SYDVKM. The CDR3 length is 14 residues. The chain's CDR3 is CASRPGQGAGEQYF.

The V call is TRBV7-3, the J call TRBJ1-1; there is no DNA to check the TCRdb D call of TRBD1. The germline V gene has CDR1 SGHTA and CDR2 FQGTGA. CDR3 size: 13 residues. CDR3 loop: CASRQGVDTEAFF.

The J gene is TRBJ2-2, the V gene TRBV7-3; the D call of TRBD2 rests on TCRdb alone, since no DNA is present to check it. Germline CDR1 reads SGHTA; CDR2 reads FQGTGA. The CDR3 is 16 amino acids. The chain's CDR3 is CASSFGLAGGPGELFF.

The V call is TRBV4-3, the J call TRBJ1-4. CDR1 and CDR2 (germline): LGHNA, YSLEER. The CDR3 is 18 amino acids. CDR3 amino acids: CASSQYVLSVRTNEKLFF.

V and J are TRBV19 and TRBJ2-1; the D call from TCRdb, TRBD1, cannot be confirmed without DNA. The CDR3 length is 16 residues. The germline gives CDR1 LNHDA, CDR2 SQIVND (reference sequence). The CDR3 is CASSVHPGQGLNEQFF.

The rearrangement uses TRBV20-1 and TRBJ2-7; there is no DNA to check the TCRdb D call of TRBD2. The CDR3 sequence is 15 residues long. The V gene's germline CDR1 is DFQATT and CDR2 SNEGSKA (reference sequence). The CDR3: CSARDPGTSGYEQYF.

The chain combines TRBV12-3 or TRBV12-4 with TRBJ1-4; as DNA is missing, the TRBD1 call by TCRdb cannot be tested. The CDR3 runs 14 residues. The CDR3 here is CASSPTGGYEKLFF.

The J gene is TRBJ2-3, the V gene TRBV7-9; the TCRdb call, TRBD1, lacks DNA for checking. Germline values: CDR1 SEHNR, CDR2 FQNEAQ (reference sequence). The CDR3 is 15 amino acids. The CDR3 region is CASGDGSGAGNTQYF.

V is TRBV4-3 and J is TRBJ1-5. The CDR3 covers 16 residues. Germline V gene lookup returns CDR1 LGHNA and CDR2 YSLEER. CDR3 amino acids: CASSQDRMPGNQSQHF.

The chain carries TRBV4-3 and TRBJ2-4; TCRdb reports TRBD2, a call that lacks DNA to check it against. The germline V gene has CDR1 LGHNA and CDR2 YSLEER. CDR3 length equals 18 residues. The CDR3 here is CASSQVFLAGEAKNIQYF.